This TCR beta chain emerged from a study of chemoradiotherapy in HPV16-positive cancers. Method: immunoSEQ multiplex PCR; TCRdb's copy keeps in-frame clones and lacks some. In the table there are roughly 13,000 clones, approximately 90% of which are singletons. Germline-derived CDR1 and CDR2 are GTSNPN and SVGIG (reference sequence). This CDR3 is built from 16 residues. V lost 5 bases to trimming and J lost 8 bases; unmatched junction nucleotides: 18. The sequence came from a human donor with HPV-associated anogenital cancer. The rearrangement joins TRBV30 to TRBJ2-1; 7 bases map to TRBD1. The sequenced sample was tumor tissue, obtained from a patient who underwent chemoradiotherapy. The CDR3 DNA reads TGTGCCTGGGTAGAGGCAGGGGGATACACTTGGGATGAGCAGTTCTTC. It codes for CAWVEAGGYTWDEQFF.